The 27 T cell receptor beta chains below were found in one sample sequenced in a study of Graves' ophthalmopathy and Graves' hyperthyroidism. TCR beta CDR3 regions were amplified from RNA transcripts. RT-PCR in the first round used HTBI primers; a second-round multiplex PCR followed. One entry per CDR3 protein, called by TCRdb with MiXCR from the multiplex PCR reads. This table has approximately 160,000 distinct CDR3 sequences, about 40% appearing once. The sequenced sample was peripheral blood. These receptors were collected from a woman in her forties with Graves' ophthalmopathy.

This clonotype was observed many times. A much more abundant neighbour one base away suggests this may be a read error. The chain links TRBV27 to TRBJ1-1; D might be TRBD1 (5 bases). The CDR3 has 15 residues. The V gene's germline CDR1 is MNHEY and CDR2 SMNVEV (reference sequence). The CDR3 nucleotides are TGTGCCAGCAGTATCGACTGGGGGGTAAACACTGAAGCTCTCTTT. Translation: CASSIDWGVNTEALF.

Ten or more counts support this clonotype. The chain joins TRBV28 to TRBJ2-7, with unresolved D. The CDR3 length is 12 residues. V was clipped by 4 bases and J by 3 bases, with 7 bases between them. Germline V gene data show CDR1 as MDHEN and CDR2 as SYDVKM. The CDR3 DNA reads as TGTGCCAGCAGTTCCCCGATCTACGAGCAGTACTTC. It translates to CASSSPIYEQYF. Together with reference TRBV28 and TRBJ2-7, the CDR3 gives the full variable domain: DVKVTQSSRYLVKRTGEKVFLECVQDMDHENMFWYRQDPGLGLRLIYFSYDVKMKEKGDIPEGYSVSREKKERFSLILESASTNQTSMYLCASSSPIYEQYFGPGTRLTVT.

The gene calls are TRBV18 and TRBJ1-5; D remains unclear. Trimming removed 3 bases from V and 3 bases from J, with 6 bases in between. The CDR3 has 13 residues. Germline CDR1 reads KGHSH; CDR2 reads LQKENI. The CDR3 sequence: CASSPSLNQPQHF. CDR3 coding DNA: TGTGCCAGCTCACCGAGCCTCAATCAGCCCCAGCATTTT.

In this sample, this clonotype turned up many times. The rearrangement links TRBV14 to TRBJ2-4; a possible D gene is TRBD1 (6 bases). The germline V and J ends were trimmed by 6 bases and 0 bases, with 9 bases remaining between them. The length of the CDR3 is 14 residues. Germline V gives CDR1 SGHDN, CDR2 FVKESK. The CDR3 protein is CASSEGGAKNIQYF. The CDR3 nucleotides read TGTGCCAGCAGTGAAGGGGGAGCCAAAAACATTCAGTACTTC.

In DNA, the CDR3 is TGCGCCAGCAGCTTGCAGGGGAGAGATGGCTACACCTTC. Translated: CASSLQGRDGYTF. The V call is TRBV5-1, the J call TRBJ1-2, with a possible D match to TRBD1 (6 bases). The CDR3 loop spans 13 amino acids. Germline V gene lookup returns CDR1 SGHRS and CDR2 YFSETQ. V was cut by 1 base and J by 6 bases, with 10 bases left in between. Full variable domain (outside the CDR3, taken from reference TRBV5-1 and TRBJ1-2): KAGVTQTPRYLIKTRGQQVTLSCSPISGHRSVSWYQQTPGQGLQFLFEYFSETQRNKGNFPGRFSGRQFSNSRSEMNVSTLELGDSALYLCASSLQGRDGYTFGSGTRLTVV.

This clonotype was seen many times. The chain joins TRBV4-2 to TRBJ2-6; 10 bases are a match to TRBD1. V was pared by 4 bases and J by 2 bases, with 5 bases of the junction left unmatched. CDR3 length: 17 residues. CDR1 is LGHNA and CDR2 is YNFKEQ in the germline V gene. CDR3 DNA sequence: TGTGCCAGCAGCCCGGACAGGGGGTTTGCTGGGGCCAACGTCCTGACTTTC. Its protein is CASSPDRGFAGANVLTF.

The sample holds many counts of this clonotype. The rearrangement links TRBV6-5 to TRBJ1-5; D may be TRBD1 (6 bases). V lost 0 bases and J lost 9, with 9 bases in between. The CDR3 spans 13 residues. The germline V gene has CDR1 MNHEY and CDR2 SVGAGI. Here the CDR3 DNA reads TGTGCCAGCAGTTACTCGAAGGGGGGGCCCCAGCATTTT. Its protein is CASSYSKGGPQHF.

This clonotype was observed at least ten times. The chain employs TRBV6-1 and TRBJ1-1, with a weak D call TRBD1 (6 bases). The germline gives CDR1 MNHNS, CDR2 SASEGT. Trimming cost V 6 bases and J 2 bases, with 10 bases left between them. The length of the CDR3 is 13 residues. CDR3 in amino acids: CASRLQGNTEAFF. Written as DNA, the CDR3 is TGTGCCAGCAGGCTACAGGGTAACACTGAAGCTTTCTTT.

J is TRBJ2-7 and V is TRBV12-3 or TRBV12-4, with a tentative D call TRBD1 (6 bases). The V and J ends lost 9 bases and 8 bases respectively, with 14 bases between them. The CDR3 covers 11 residues. In DNA, the CDR3 is TGTGCCAGTTCCTTACAGGGAAAGCAGTACTTC. This encodes CASSLQGKQYF.

This clonotype was observed many times. The chain links TRBV6-5 to TRBJ2-7; 7 nucleotides line up with TRBD1. The V gene end was trimmed by 0 bases and the J gene end by 6 bases; junction bases not matched to a gene: 14. The CDR3 extends over 17 amino acids. Germline loops: CDR1 MNHEY, CDR2 SVGAGI. The DNA of the CDR3 is TGTGCCAGCAGTTACTCGACTTTAGGGACAGCGCGGTCCGAGCAGTACTTC. This encodes CASSYSTLGTARSEQYF.

In its sample, this clonotype was seen many times. The chain recombines TRBV6-2 or TRBV6-3 with TRBJ1-3; possibly TRBD1 for D (6 bases). CDR1 is MNHEY, CDR2 SVGEGT, per germline. The CDR3 covers 15 residues. V was pared by 2 bases and J by 1 base, with 9 bases between. CDR3 in DNA: TGTGCCAGCAGTTACCCCGGGACATCTGGAAACACCATATATTTT. Encoded protein: CASSYPGTSGNTIYF.

This sequence joins TRBV6-1 and TRBJ2-7; D not resolved. V was pared by 0 bases and J by 4 bases, with 7 bases between. Germline CDR1 MNHNS, CDR2 SASEGT. The CDR3 has 13 amino acids. CDR3 nucleotides: TGTGCCAGCAGTGAAGCGCTTCAATACGAGCAGTACTTC. This gives the protein CASSEALQYEQYF.

This clonotype was counted at least ten times. This chain connects TRBV12-3 or TRBV12-4 to TRBJ1-5; D uncertain. This CDR3 has 15 amino acids. V was cut by 7 bases and J by 2 bases, with 15 bases left in between. The CDR3 sequence: CASTLRAGGNQPQHF. In DNA form, the CDR3 reads TGTGCCAGCACGCTGAGAGCTGGGGGCAATCAGCCCCAGCATTTT.

This clonotype has a count of ten or more. The J gene is TRBJ1-5, the V gene TRBV15, with 7 bases that match TRBD1. The CDR3 runs 16 residues. J lost 4 bases, V lost 0 bases, and 6 bases had no gene match. The germline V gene has CDR1 LNHNV and CDR2 YYDKDF (reference sequence). The CDR3 region has the DNA TGTGCCACCAGCAGAGATCGGACAGGAAGGAATCAGCCCCAGCATTTT. Translated: CATSRDRTGRNQPQHF. Variable domain in full (rest from reference TRBV15 and TRBJ1-5): DAMVIQNPRYQVTQFGKPVTLSCSQTLNHNVMYWYQQKSSQAPKLLFHYYDKDFNNEADTPDNFQSRRPNTSFCFLDIRSPGLGDTAMYLCATSRDRTGRNQPQHFGDGTRLSIL.

This clonotype was detected many times. The J gene is TRBJ1-1, the V gene TRBV28, with no clear D. Germline lookup yields CDR1 MDHEN and CDR2 SYDVKM. This CDR3 is built from 12 residues. Trimming took off 7 bases at V and 10 bases at J, with 16 bases between the two ends. CDR3 residues: CASTLRAEGAFF. The DNA of the CDR3 is TGTGCCAGCACCCTAAGGGCTGAAGGAGCTTTCTTT.

V and J are TRBV12-3 or TRBV12-4 and TRBJ1-2; 8 bases line up with TRBD1. The J segment lost 3 bases and the V segment lost 4 bases, leaving 10 bases of the junction unmatched. The CDR3 has 16 residues. The CDR3 nucleotides read TGTGCCAGCAGTTCGCAGGGGGCGCAGGGGGACTATGGCTACACCTTC. Translated: CASSSQGAQGDYGYTF.

The chain recombines TRBV7-2 with TRBJ2-5; 7 nucleotides match TRBD2. Germline V gene data show CDR1 as SGHTA and CDR2 as FQGNSA. Trimming removed 8 bases from V and 4 bases from J; junction bases left unmatched: 13. The CDR3 loop spans 15 amino acids. The CDR3 DNA reads TGTGCCAGCTCCCTCGACTCCGGGGAGGGAGAGACCCAGTACTTC. Protein sequence: CASSLDSGEGETQYF.

The chain links TRBV28 to TRBJ2-2, with D tentatively TRBD1 (6 bases). Trimming left V 6 bases short and J 4 bases short, with 15 bases between. Germline CDR1 MDHEN, CDR2 SYDVKM. This CDR3 has 15 residues. The CDR3 DNA reads TGTGCCAGCAGGGGAATCAGGGGCTCCACCGGGGAGCTGTTTTTT. This encodes CASRGIRGSTGELFF.

This clonotype was detected many times. The CDR3 here is CASSPLNRDGYTF. The CDR3 bases are TGTGCCAGCAGCCCTCTTAACAGAGACGGCTACACCTTC. V gene TRBV11-3 combines with J gene TRBJ1-2; D is unresolved. CDR1 is SGHNT, CDR2 YENEEA, per germline. Trimming cost V 5 bases and J 8 bases, with 15 bases left between them. The CDR3 is 13 amino acids.

Ten or more counts support this clonotype. The chain employs TRBV7-2 and TRBJ2-7, with D unresolved. The CDR3 spans 14 residues. From germline, CDR1 is SGHTA and CDR2 FQGNSA. V gave up 0 bases and J gave up 7 bases, with 13 bases separating them. This CDR3 is CASSLARQVGEQYF. The DNA of the CDR3 is TGTGCCAGCAGCTTAGCGAGGCAGGTGGGGGAGCAGTACTTC.

Comment on this clonotype: It is unclear where the CDR3 begins or ends on the DNA, so no DNA is shown, and the CDR3 is as TCRdb lists it. CDR3 loop: CASSLVAEGTAYF. This sequence joins TRBV7-3 and TRBJ2-5; the table assigns TRBD1, which was not confirmed against the DNA. Germline CDR1 reads SGHTA; CDR2 reads FQGTGA. Ends included, the CDR3 has 13 residues.

V and J are TRBV20-1 and TRBJ2-3; unclear D gene. The CDR3 covers 14 residues. V lost 3 bases and J lost 0, with 10 bases in between. Germline-derived CDR1 and CDR2 are DFQATT and SNEGSKA (reference sequence). The DNA of the CDR3 is TGCAGTGCTAGGGTTCGCCCTAGCACAGATACGCAGTATTTT. This codes for CSARVRPSTDTQYF.

This clonotype appeared many times. This chain joins TRBV6-2 or TRBV6-3 and TRBJ1-1; 10 bases are a match to TRBD1. The CDR3 contains 14 residues. Germline CDR1 MNHEY, CDR2 SVGEGT. With 6 bases clipped from V and 5 bases from J, the junction kept 6 bases outside the gene matches. CDR3 sequence: CASRKTGGLTEAFF. CDR3 DNA: TGTGCCAGCAGGAAGACAGGGGGCCTAACTGAAGCTTTCTTT.

Details on this clonotype: The CDR3 carries no conserved terminal phenylalanine or tryptophan, so it likely arises from a read error. The DNA is omitted, as the CDR3 cannot be located on it reliably, and the CDR3 follows TCRdb's listing. This chain joins TRBV6-2 or TRBV6-3 and TRBJ1-1; the D call of TRBD1 is as the table states it, not checked on the DNA. Germline values: CDR1 MNHEY, CDR2 SVGEGT. 13 amino acids form the CDR3, both terminal residues included. The chain's CDR3 is CASSSTRFFIAPV.

The CDR3 bases are TGTGCCAGCAGCGGGACAGGACCTTATGGCTACACCTTC. Its translation: CASSGTGPYGYTF. This chain links TRBV6-1 with TRBJ1-2, with 8 positions matching TRBD1. Per germline, CDR1 MNHNS and CDR2 SASEGT. The CDR3 extends over 13 amino acids. V trimming: 6 bases; J trimming: 5 bases; junction bases outside the gene matches: 5.

This clonotype was seen at least ten times. A single base separates this from a much larger clone, so it may be a read error. The chain links TRBV9 to TRBJ2-7; TRBD2 aligns across 13 bases. Germline V gene sequence: CDR1 SGDLS, CDR2 YYNGEE. The CDR3 loop spans 17 amino acids. As DNA, the CDR3 is TGTACCAGCAGCCCGCACCAGGGACTAGCGGGGTCCTACGAGCAGTACTTC. This encodes CTSSPHQGLAGSYEQYF.

The chain is built from TRBV12-3 or TRBV12-4 and TRBJ1-5; TRBD1 is a possible D gene (6 bases). The CDR3 extends over 15 amino acids. V lost 6 bases to trimming and J lost 0 bases, with 12 bases between them. CDR3 in DNA: TGTGCCAGCAGGGCCCAGGGGCATAGCAATCAGCCCCAGCATTTT. Translation gives CASRAQGHSNQPQHF.